A selection of T cell receptor beta chains follows, all from one sample in a study of T cells after somatic rescue of genetic block. The repertoire was sequenced with immunoSEQ multiplex PCR; TCRdb's copy has only in-frame clones and lacks some. This table holds roughly 120,000 clones, about 90% found once. The sample comprised peripheral blood mononuclear cells (PBMCs). The receptors stem from a woman younger than 30. CDR3s include the opening cysteine and the closing phenylalanine or tryptophan. D genes are given only for firm matches. Clone size is stated in some rows and not others, as once, few, many or a class when expanded.

CDR3 DNA	CDR3 protein	CDR3 length	D gene	V gene	J gene	clone size
TGCGCCAGCAGCCAAGAGGGACTAGCATCCGGGGAGCTGTTTTTT	CASSQEGLASGELFF	15	TRBD2	TRBV4-1	TRBJ2-2	-
TGCAGCGTTCTAAAGTTGCGGGGCAACTCCTACGAGCAGTACTTC	CSVLKLRGNSYEQYF	15	-	TRBV29-1	TRBJ2-7	-
TGTGCCAGCAGTTTTCGTGAGGATCAGCCCCAGCATTTT	CASSFREDQPQHF	13	-	TRBV27	TRBJ1-5	-
TGTGCCAGCGCCCGGGACACTTCAACTAATGAAAAACTGTTTTTT	CASARDTSTNEKLFF	15	-	TRBV19	TRBJ1-4	-
TGTGCCAGCAGCGTAGCCTTTTGGGCCGGGACTAACTCCTACGAGCAGTACTTC	CASSVAFWAGTNSYEQYF	18	TRBD2	TRBV9	TRBJ2-7	-
TGTGCCTGGAGTGACCCGGACAGATTACTAACTTCAAACTATGGCTACACCTTC	CAWSDPDRLLTSNYGYTF	18	-	TRBV30	TRBJ1-2	-
TGTGCCAGCAACCCGACGGGAAGCTCCTACGAGCAGTACTTC	CASNPTGSSYEQYF	14	-	TRBV27	TRBJ2-7	-
TGTGCCAGCAGCGTCGGTCTGACAGGCGGGGAAAACACCATATATTTT	CASSVGLTGGENTIYF	16	-	TRBV9	TRBJ1-3	-
TGTGCCAGCAGCTTAGCGGCTAGCGGGGGGAATGAGCAGTACTTC	CASSLAASGGNEQYF	15	TRBD2	TRBV7-9	TRBJ2-7	-
TGTGCCAGCAACCCGGAGGGGGGTTTCAACGAGCAGTACTTC	CASNPEGGFNEQYF	14	-	TRBV21-1	TRBJ2-7	-
TGTGCCAGCAGTTTATGGGCGAACACCGGGGAGCTGTTTTTT	CASSLWANTGELFF	14	-	TRBV27	TRBJ2-2	-
TGTGCCAGCAGCTCGGACAGTTCGAACATTCAGTACTTC	CASSSDSSNIQYF	13	-	TRBV6-5	TRBJ2-4	-
TGTGCCAGCAGTTTATATGGGACGGACAATCCGGGGTCACCCCTCCACTTT	CASSLYGTDNPGSPLHF	17	-	TRBV27	TRBJ1-6	-
TGTGCCAGCAGTAGGGTGAACACTGAAGCTTTCTTT	CASSRVNTEAFF	12	-	TRBV6-6	TRBJ1-1	-
TGTGCCAGCTCACCAGGGCTGATTAATGAAAAACTGTTTTTT	CASSPGLINEKLFF	14	-	TRBV18	TRBJ1-4	once
TGTGCCAGCAGCTTAGCGCGGGGAGGGGAGACCCAGTACTTC	CASSLARGGETQYF	14	TRBD2	TRBV11-1	TRBJ2-5	once
TGTGCCAGCAGCGTAAGCCCCTCCCCCGGCGCAGATACGCAGTATTTT	CASSVSPSPGADTQYF	16	-	TRBV9	TRBJ2-3	-
TGTGCCAGCAGCGTGGGGGCGGGGGGGGACGGTGAGCAGTTCTTC	CASSVGAGGDGEQFF	15	TRBD2	TRBV9	TRBJ2-1	-
TGTGCCAGCAGTTTATGGGCAGGCCTCAACACTGAAGCTTTCTTT	CASSLWAGLNTEAFF	15	-	TRBV27	TRBJ1-1	-
TGTGCCTGGAACGCAGTCGGCCCTGCTGGGGGCTACACCTTC	CAWNAVGPAGGYTF	14	-	TRBV30	TRBJ1-2	-
TGTGCCAGCAGCCAAGATAGCCGGGGCTACTATGGCTACACCTTC	CASSQDSRGYYGYTF	15	-	TRBV14	TRBJ1-2	-
TGTGCCAGCAGTGTACAGGAAGGGGGCAATGAGCAGTTCTTC	CASSVQEGGNEQFF	14	-	TRBV6-4	TRBJ2-1	medium-sized
TGTGCCAGTGGAGGGTACAGCCCCTATGGCTACACCTTC	CASGGYSPYGYTF	13	-	TRBV11-3	TRBJ1-2	-
TGTGCCAGCAGCCAAGTGGGGACAGTTAATTCACCCCTCCACTTT	CASSQVGTVNSPLHF	15	TRBD1	TRBV4-2	TRBJ1-6	-
TGTGCCATCAGGTTATGGAGGAAGCCCCACGAGCAGTACTTC	CAIRLWRKPHEQYF	14	-	TRBV10-3	TRBJ2-7	-
TGTGCCACCAGCAGAGGAGGGGGTGTTGGAAACACCATATATTTT	CATSRGGGVGNTIYF	15	-	TRBV15	TRBJ1-3	once
TGCGCCAGCAGTGACTGGACAGTCATGAGCCCCCACACCGGGGAGCTGTTTTTT	CASSDWTVMSPHTGELFF	18	-	TRBV10-2	TRBJ2-2	-
TGTGCCAGTAGTCCACGCGGCCTGAACACCGGGGAGCTGTTTTTT	CASSPRGLNTGELFF	15	-	TRBV19	TRBJ2-2	-
TGTGCCAGCAGCCCCAGGTGGAACACCATATATTTT	CASSPRWNTIYF	12	-	TRBV28	TRBJ1-3	-
TGTGCCAGCAGTGTCTTGGGAACCACTGAAGCTTTCTTT	CASSVLGTTEAFF	13	-	TRBV2	TRBJ1-1	-
TGTGCCAGCAGTTACTCGTTCCGGGGGGGCCTGGAGACCCAGTACTTC	CASSYSFRGGLETQYF	16	TRBD2	TRBV6-6	TRBJ2-5	-
TGTGCCAGCAGCTTGGAGGCGCGCGGGGGAGGGAATACGCAGTATTTT	CASSLEARGGGNTQYF	16	TRBD2	TRBV5-4	TRBJ2-3	-
TGCGCCAGCAGCAATCGACTAGCGGGGGGGCCGGCGGATACGCAGTATTTT	CASSNRLAGGPADTQYF	17	TRBD2	TRBV5-1	TRBJ2-3	-
TGTGCCAGCAGCCCGGGACTAGCGGGGGGTCTGGCCAAAAACATTCAGTACTTC	CASSPGLAGGLAKNIQYF	18	TRBD2	TRBV11-2	TRBJ2-4	-
TGTGCCAGCAGCTTAGCTTTGGAGACCCAGTACTTC	CASSLALETQYF	12	-	TRBV7-2	TRBJ2-5	-
TGTGCCAGCAGCTTACTGCGGGGGGGTCCCAATGAGCAGTTCTTC	CASSLLRGGPNEQFF	15	TRBD2	TRBV7-9	TRBJ2-1	-
TGTGCCAGCAGCTTAGCCGGCCTCTACGAGCAGTACTTC	CASSLAGLYEQYF	13	-	TRBV7-2	TRBJ2-7	-
TGTGCCAGCAGCCAGCTCCAGGATCACTCTGGAAACACCATATATTTT	CASSQLQDHSGNTIYF	16	-	TRBV7-2	TRBJ1-3	-
TGTGCCAGCAGCTTTACTAGCGGGGGAGAGACCCAGTACTTC	CASSFTSGGETQYF	14	TRBD2	TRBV7-8	TRBJ2-5	-
TGTGCCAGTAGTTCTGGACAGGGCGGCTATGGCTACACCTTC	CASSSGQGGYGYTF	14	TRBD1	TRBV19	TRBJ1-2	-
TGCGCCAGCAGCCGGACCTTGCGGCAGGGGGCTGACACCATATATTTT	CASSRTLRQGADTIYF	16	TRBD1	TRBV5-1	TRBJ1-3	-
TGTGCCAGCAGCTCGGGGTCCTTTAATCAGCCCCAGCATTTT	CASSSGSFNQPQHF	14	-	TRBV5-8	TRBJ1-5	once
TGTGCCAGTAGTCTAACTAGCGGTTCGACCTACGAGCAGTACTTC	CASSLTSGSTYEQYF	15	TRBD2	TRBV19	TRBJ2-7	medium-sized
TGTGCCAGCAGCTTGGGTGGCTACGAGCAGTACTTC	CASSLGGYEQYF	12	-	TRBV5-6	TRBJ2-7	-
TGTGCCAGCAGCTTACGGGGGGCCTCCTCCTACGAGCAGTACTTC	CASSLRGASSYEQYF	15	-	TRBV11-2	TRBJ2-7	-
TGCGCCAGCAGCTTGGAAGCACCTAACCAAGAGACCCAGTACTTC	CASSLEAPNQETQYF	15	-	TRBV5-1	TRBJ2-5	-